The present T cell receptor (beta chain) was sequenced within a study of CD8 T cells in Susac syndrome. Germline loops: CDR1 SQVTM, CDR2 ANQGSEA. J gave up 3 bases and V 1 base, and 1 base lay outside the gene matches. This CDR3 comprises 13 residues. Random hexamers were used to reverse transcribe roughly 0.45 to 1 ug of RNA. One entry per CDR3 protein results from TCRdb running MiXCR on the immunoSEQ multiplex PCR reads. This sample yields about 300,000 distinct CDR3 sequences, of which around 92% are seen a single time; roughly 0.064% belongs to the top ten. The multiple sclerosis control group comprised treatment-naive patients with stable or active relapsing-remitting disease.

This chain links TRBV29-1 with TRBJ2-3; 7 bases agree with TRBD1. The clonotype was recovered from a human donor with multiple sclerosis. The sample consisted of CD4+ T cells from PBMCs. This chain's CDR3 is CSVEARGTDTQYF. CDR3 DNA sequence: TGCAGCGTTGAAGCCAGGGGGACAGATACGCAGTATTTT.